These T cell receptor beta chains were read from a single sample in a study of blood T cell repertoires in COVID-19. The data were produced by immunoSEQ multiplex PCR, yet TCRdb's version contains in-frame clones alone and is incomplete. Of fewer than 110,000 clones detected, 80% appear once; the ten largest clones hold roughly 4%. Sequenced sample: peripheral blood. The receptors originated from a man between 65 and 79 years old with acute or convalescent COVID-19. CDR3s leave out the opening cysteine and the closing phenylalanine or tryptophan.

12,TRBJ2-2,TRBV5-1,ASSLRGVSGELF
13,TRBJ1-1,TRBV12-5,ASGFLGQGATEAF
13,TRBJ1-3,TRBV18,ASSPDLISGNTIY
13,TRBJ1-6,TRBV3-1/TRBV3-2,ASSQEQGTGSPLH
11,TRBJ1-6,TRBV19,ASKDSKNSPLH
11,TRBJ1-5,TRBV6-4,ASSYTGGQPQH
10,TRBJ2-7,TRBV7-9,ASSSGEYEQY
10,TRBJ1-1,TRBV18,ASSPSGTEAF
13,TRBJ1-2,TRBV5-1,ASSVTGGINYGYT
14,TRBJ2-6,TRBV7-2,ASSRDSGSGANVLT
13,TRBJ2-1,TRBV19,ASSISGLSYNEQF
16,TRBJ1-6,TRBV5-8,ASSLTTSTDAGYSPLH
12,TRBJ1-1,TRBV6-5,ASATGTVDAEAF
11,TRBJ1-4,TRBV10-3,AISGGQGFELF
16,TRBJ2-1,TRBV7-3,ASSLGLAGALGSNEQF
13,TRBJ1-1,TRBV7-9,ASSTAGGASTEAF
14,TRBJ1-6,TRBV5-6,ASSFRDRQGRSPLH
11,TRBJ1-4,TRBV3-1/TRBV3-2,ASSQVLSEKLF
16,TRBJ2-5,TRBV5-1,ASSAGTSGGKYQETQY
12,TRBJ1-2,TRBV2,ASSTEFRRDGYT
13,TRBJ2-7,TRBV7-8,ASSPRVGGPYEQY
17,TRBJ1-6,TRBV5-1,ASSLEGTGYNLGNSPLH
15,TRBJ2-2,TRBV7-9,ASSLGGLAGNTGELF
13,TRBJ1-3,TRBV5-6,ASTRGQGSGNTIY
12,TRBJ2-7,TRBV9,ASSAEGVAYEQY
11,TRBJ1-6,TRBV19,ASEGQGASPLH
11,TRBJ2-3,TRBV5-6,ASLGLELDTQY
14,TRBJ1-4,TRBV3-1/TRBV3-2,ASSQAGTGGNEKLF
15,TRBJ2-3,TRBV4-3,ASSQDRLGLGTDTQY
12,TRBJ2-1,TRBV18,ASSPVSAYNEQF
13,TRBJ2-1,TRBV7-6,ASSLEQGIHNEQF
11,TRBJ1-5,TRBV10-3,AITSGQDQPQH
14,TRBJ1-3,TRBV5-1,ASSLAATTSGNTIY
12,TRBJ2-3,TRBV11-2,ASSLGGIPDTQY
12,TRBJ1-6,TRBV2,ASSELVRNSPLH
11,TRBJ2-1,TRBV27,ASSLLLAGGLF
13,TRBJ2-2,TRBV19,ASTPRQGSTGELF
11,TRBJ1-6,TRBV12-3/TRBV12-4,ASSEQGAAPLH
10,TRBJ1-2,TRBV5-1,ASSLDYGGYT
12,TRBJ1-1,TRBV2,ASKFQGMNTEAF
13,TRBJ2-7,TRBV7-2,ASSRRYRVEDEQY
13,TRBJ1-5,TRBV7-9,ASSLGDSSNQPQH
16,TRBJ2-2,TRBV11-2,ASSLGLHRGRNTGELF
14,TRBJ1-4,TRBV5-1,ASKPSTGAEGEKLF
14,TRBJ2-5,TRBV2,ASSGQGSPQDETQY